One and the same sample provided the 26 T cell receptor beta chains below, sequenced in a study of cytomegalovirus exposure and HLA in healthy donors. The PCR contained 60 Vbeta and 13 Jbeta primers. The assay was immunoSEQ multiplex PCR, and TCRdb's table has in-frame clones only and misses some. The table includes under 150,000 clones, about four fifths detected once. Sequencing used PBMCs. The receptors were sampled from a man aged 25-40 years in good health and CMV-seronegative.

This clone was recorded a few times. The chain joins TRBV28 to TRBJ1-1; D remains unclear. The CDR3 runs 12 residues. Trimming stripped 1 base from V and 4 bases from J, with 4 bases between. Germline V gene data show CDR1 as MDHEN and CDR2 as SYDVKM. The CDR3 loop reads CASSLLSTEAFF. In DNA form, the CDR3 reads TGTGCCAGCAGTTTATTATCCACTGAAGCTTTCTTT.

The chain carries TRBV7-9 and TRBJ2-1, with 8 bases lining up with TRBD1. Germline CDR1 SEHNR, CDR2 FQNEAQ (reference sequence). The CDR3 covers 16 residues. The ends lost 8 bases at V and 0 bases at J; junction bases unmatched: 9. The CDR3 DNA is TGTGCCAGCGGGGACAGGTTCGGGAGCTCCTACAATGAGCAGTTCTTC. Translating gives CASGDRFGSSYNEQFF.

The V call is TRBV27, the J call TRBJ2-1; 9 nucleotides agree with TRBD1. CDR3 length: 18 amino acids. CDR1 MNHEY and CDR2 SMNVEV come from the germline V gene (reference sequence). V was clipped by 4 bases and J by 6 bases; unmatched bases: 16. For the CDR3, the DNA is TGTGCCAGCAGTTCCGGGACAGGGCTTTTCGGGTTCGGCAATGAGCAGTTCTTC. It yields the protein CASSSGTGLFGFGNEQFF.

This sequence joins TRBV27 and TRBJ2-1; 8 bases are shared with TRBD2. The V segment lost 8 bases and the J segment 4 bases; nucleotides outside the gene matches: 13. The V gene's germline CDR1 is MNHEY and CDR2 SMNVEV (reference sequence). The CDR3 runs to 16 residues. The CDR3 sequence is CASVGAGGNSYNEQFF. CDR3 bases: TGTGCCAGCGTAGGGGCGGGGGGTAACTCTTACAATGAGCAGTTCTTC.

The CDR3 sequence: CASSPPSSGRNEQFF. DNA of the CDR3: TGTGCCAGCTCACCACCTTCTAGCGGGAGGAATGAGCAGTTCTTC. This sequence joins TRBV18 and TRBJ2-1, with TRBD2 identical over 11 bases. Trimming took 0 bases from V and 7 from J; bases not matched to a gene: 2. CDR1 KGHSH and CDR2 LQKENI come from the germline V gene. This CDR3 is built from 15 residues.

The chain joins TRBV25-1 to TRBJ2-1; D remains unclear. V was clipped by 1 base and J by 9 bases, with 10 bases between them. The length of the CDR3 is 13 residues. CDR1 and CDR2 from the germline V gene are MGHDK and SYGVNS. The CDR3 is CASSELGGGEQFF. The CDR3 nucleotides are TGTGCCAGCAGTGAATTAGGTGGCGGTGAGCAGTTCTTC.

This clone was found once. The V gene is TRBV6-5, the J gene TRBJ2-7; 9 bases align to TRBD1. After removal of 0 bases from V and 7 bases from J, the junction contained 7 bases not matched to a gene. The germline V gene has CDR1 MNHEY and CDR2 SVGAGI. The CDR3 sequence is 15 residues long. CDR3 nucleotides: TGTGCCAGCAGTTACTCGATACAGGGGGCGCAAGAGCAGTACTTC. It specifies CASSYSIQGAQEQYF.

The genes are TRBV27 and TRBJ1-1; no definite D call. Trimming left V 5 bases short and J 10 bases short, with 17 bases between. In germline, CDR1 is MNHEY, CDR2 SMNVEV (reference sequence). The CDR3 has 13 amino acids. The CDR3 loop reads CASSTVEGQGAFF. The CDR3 nucleotides are TGTGCCAGCAGTACCGTTGAGGGCCAAGGAGCTTTCTTT.

Points on this clone: An end of the junction does not agree with germline; a read error may underlie this. V and J are TRBV6-5 and TRBJ2-6, with D possibly matching TRBD1 (5 bases). The CDR3 is 14 residues long. In germline, CDR1 is MNHEY, CDR2 SVGAGI. The CDR3 nucleotides are TGTGCCAGCAGTCGAATCTCTGGGGCCGACGTCCTGACTTTC. This gives the protein CASSRISGADVLTF.

This clone was found once. This sequence joins TRBV5-1 and TRBJ1-2, with D hard to call. This CDR3 comprises 15 residues. V was clipped by 4 bases and J by 2 bases, with 15 bases between them. Germline CDR1 reads SGHRS; CDR2 reads YFSETQ. CDR3 bases: TGCGCCAGCAGCAACGGGGATACACCCAACTATGGCTACACCTTC. It encodes CASSNGDTPNYGYTF.

This clone was seen more than once but under ten times. The chain carries TRBV19 and TRBJ1-5; 7 bases fit TRBD1. The J segment lost 7 bases and the V segment lost 4 bases, leaving 13 bases of the junction unmatched. This CDR3 is 16 amino acids long. Germline lookup yields CDR1 LNHDA and CDR2 SQIVND (reference sequence). CDR3 bases: TGTGCCAGTAGTACTTGGACAGGCTCGAATGGGCAGCCCCAGCATTTT. As protein: CASSTWTGSNGQPQHF.

The CDR3 sequence: CASSLRIAGVGYNEQFF. CDR3 bases: TGTGCCAGCAGCTTGCGGATCGCGGGAGTGGGGTACAATGAGCAGTTCTTC. J is TRBJ2-1 and V is TRBV5-5, with TRBD2 matching over 7 bases. The germline CDR1 and CDR2 sequences are SGHKS and YYEKEE (reference sequence). The CDR3 runs 17 residues. J lost 4 bases, V lost 1 base, and 11 bases had no gene match.

The V call is TRBV10-1, the J call TRBJ2-1; D remains unclear. The CDR3 loop spans 13 amino acids. Looked up from germline, CDR1 is WNHNN and CDR2 is SYGVQD (reference sequence). Trimming pared 3 bases from V and 4 bases from J, leaving 7 bases between. CDR3 residues: CASSEEKYNEQFF. CDR3 nucleotide sequence: TGCGCCAGCAGTGAAGAGAAATACAATGAGCAGTTCTTC.

The chain employs TRBV5-6 and TRBJ2-1; 8 bases are shared with TRBD2. Trimming removed 0 bases from V and 10 bases from J; junction bases left unmatched: 3. Germline assignment: CDR1 SGHDT and CDR2 YYEEEE. This CDR3 spans 13 amino acids. Here the CDR3 reads CASSLVSGKEQFF. CDR3 DNA sequence: TGTGCCAGCAGCTTGGTTAGCGGGAAGGAGCAGTTCTTC.

This clone has just a few counts. DNA of the CDR3: TGTGCCAGCAGCTTGGCACATCGAAGCACAGATACGCAGTATTTT. It is translated as CASSLAHRSTDTQYF. The chain employs TRBV5-5 and TRBJ2-3; no firm D call. CDR3 length: 15 residues. Germline loops: CDR1 SGHKS, CDR2 YYEKEE (reference sequence). V was pared by 0 bases and J by 0 bases, with 8 bases between.

The rearrangement joins TRBV4-1 to TRBJ2-7; 9 bases map to TRBD1. V lost 2 bases and J lost 7; bases outside the gene matches: 15. Germline V gene data show CDR1 as MGHRA and CDR2 as YSYEKL. This CDR3 spans 17 amino acids. The CDR3 reads CASSQISRGTGTEEQYF. The CDR3 DNA reads as TGCGCCAGCAGCCAAATAAGTCGAGGGACAGGGACTGAAGAGCAGTACTTC.

The V call is TRBV4-1, the J call TRBJ2-7, with D possibly TRBD1 on 6 matching bases. V shed 4 bases and J shed 2 bases, with 15 bases lying between them. Germline V gene lookup returns CDR1 MGHRA and CDR2 YSYEKL. The CDR3 is made up of 15 amino acids. The CDR3 sequence: CASSPLTGPPYEQYF. In DNA, the CDR3 is TGCGCCAGCAGCCCACTAACAGGGCCGCCCTACGAGCAGTACTTC.

The V call is TRBV10-2, the J call TRBJ2-7; the match to TRBD2 covers 10 bases. V shed 4 bases and J 0 bases; nucleotides not matched to a gene: 9. This CDR3 is built from 17 residues. The V gene's germline CDR1 is WSHSY and CDR2 SAAADI. The CDR3 reads CASSGGSGGSSSYEQYF. Here the CDR3 DNA reads TGCGCCAGCAGTGGTGGTAGCGGGGGGTCAAGCTCCTACGAGCAGTACTTC.

The chain combines TRBV5-4 with TRBJ1-2, with D maybe TRBD1 (6 bases). Trimming cost V 4 bases and J 8 bases, with 18 bases left between them. CDR3 length: 14 residues. Germline values: CDR1 SGHNT, CDR2 YYREEE (reference sequence). CDR3 nucleotide sequence: TGTGCCAGCAGCCCGGGAGGGGGTCCAAGGGGCTACACCTTC. Amino acids: CASSPGGGPRGYTF.

V usage is TRBV27 and J usage is TRBJ2-3; 9 bases agree with TRBD1. Germline trimming cut 4 bases from V and 1 base from J; bases unmatched to any gene: 9. The CDR3 totals 17 residues. Germline V lookup: CDR1 MNHEY, CDR2 SMNVEV (reference sequence). The CDR3 loop is CASSSPTRTGGTDTQYF. For the CDR3, the DNA is TGTGCCAGCAGTTCCCCCACTCGGACAGGGGGCACAGATACGCAGTATTTT.

This chain links TRBV7-9 with TRBJ1-2; 10 bases agree with TRBD1. Germline CDR1 and CDR2: SEHNR and FQNEAQ (reference sequence). V shed 5 bases, J shed 4 bases, and the junction held 7 bases outside the gene matches. The CDR3 loop spans 15 amino acids. The DNA for the CDR3 is TGTGCCAGCAGCGCGGGACAGGGGTCGGTCTATGGCTACACCTTC. Amino acid sequence: CASSAGQGSVYGYTF.

V and J are TRBV19 and TRBJ2-1; 8 bases fit TRBD2. Germline assignment: CDR1 LNHDA and CDR2 SQIVND (reference sequence). The CDR3 totals 15 residues. V lost 5 bases and J lost 0; bases outside the gene matches: 3. The CDR3 reads CASSRSGASYNEQFF. For the CDR3, the DNA is TGTGCCAGTAGTCGTAGCGGGGCCTCCTACAATGAGCAGTTCTTC.

The rearrangement uses TRBV19 and TRBJ1-2; tentative D call: TRBD1 (6 bases). Germline CDR1 reads LNHDA; CDR2 reads SQIVND (reference sequence). V shed 7 bases and J shed 5 bases, with 14 bases lying between them. This CDR3 has 13 residues. This CDR3 is CASTMEGGYGYTF. CDR3 in DNA: TGTGCCAGTACCATGGAAGGGGGTTATGGCTACACCTTC.

The V call is TRBV7-2, the J call TRBJ2-5; D unresolved. Trimming removed 5 bases at V and 2 bases at J, with 15 bases between. This CDR3 contains 15 residues. Germline loops: CDR1 SGHTA, CDR2 FQGNSA. The CDR3 is CASSPHPAEQETQYF. The CDR3 bases are TGTGCCAGCAGCCCTCACCCTGCAGAACAAGAGACCCAGTACTTC.

The V call is TRBV5-6, the J call TRBJ1-6; the match to TRBD1 covers 11 bases. CDR1 and CDR2 (germline): SGHDT, YYEEEE. CDR3 length: 16 residues. V gave up 3 bases and J gave up 12 bases; unmatched junction bases: 11. The CDR3 DNA sequence: TGTGCCAGCAGCTCAAGGGACAGGGGGGTTTTGGGACCCCTCCACTTT. It translates to CASSSRDRGVLGPLHF. The full variable domain, completed using reference TRBV5-6 and TRBJ1-6, is DAGVTQSPTHLIKTRGQQVTLRCSPKSGHDTVSWYQQALGQGPQFIFQYYEEEERQRGNFPDRFSGHQFPNYSSELNVNALLLGDSALYLCASSSRDRGVLGPLHFGNGTRLTVT.

The chain employs TRBV29-1 and TRBJ2-7; D is possibly TRBD1 (6 bases). Per germline, CDR1 SQVTM and CDR2 ANQGSEA. This CDR3 is built from 13 residues. V was clipped by 4 bases and J by 5 bases, with 15 bases between them. The CDR3 spells CSVVSRGSNEQYF. The CDR3 DNA reads TGCAGCGTTGTTTCCAGGGGAAGTAACGAGCAGTACTTC.